The 6 T cell receptor beta chains below come from one sample, sequenced in a study of PD-1 blockade in mismatch repair-deficient tumors. Here immunoSEQ multiplex PCR was the method, and the copy in TCRdb shows in-frame clones only, minus some. Among tens of thousands of clones listed, about 85% were seen once. The sequenced sample was peripheral blood, obtained about 80 weeks after starting pembrolizumab. All receptors come from an adult with mismatch repair-deficient cancer.

The chain carries TRBV5-4 and TRBJ2-3, with TRBD1 identical over 9 bases. CDR1 and CDR2 from the germline V gene are SGHNT and YYREEE (reference sequence). The V and J ends lost 0 bases and 2 bases, in that order; junction bases with no gene match: 4. This CDR3 contains 16 residues. CDR3 sequence (DNA): TGTGCCAGCAGCTTGGCCATACAGGGGGCCACAGATACGCAGTATTTT. This codes for CASSLAIQGATDTQYF.

The chain links TRBV4-2 to TRBJ1-4, with D unclear. Germline V lookup: CDR1 LGHNA, CDR2 YNFKEQ. The CDR3 is 16 residues long. V was pared by 0 bases and J by 6 bases, with 14 bases between. The CDR3 sequence: CASSQDWAGGDEKLFF. CDR3 in DNA: TGTGCCAGCAGCCAAGATTGGGCTGGAGGCGATGAAAAACTGTTTTTT.

The chain employs TRBV2 and TRBJ1-5; D is unresolved. CDR1 is SNHLY, CDR2 FYNNEI, per germline. The CDR3 spans 14 residues. V gave up 5 bases and J gave up 0 bases, with 8 bases separating them. CDR3 DNA sequence: TGTGCCAGCAGTTTCAGTCATAGCAATCAGCCCCAGCATTTT. The encoded protein is CASSFSHSNQPQHF.

This clone has a single count. Here the CDR3 DNA reads TGTGCCAGCAGCGGAGACAGGGATGGCAATGAAAAACTGTTTTTT. Residues: CASSGDRDGNEKLFF. This sequence joins TRBV5-8 and TRBJ1-4, with TRBD1 matching 7 bases. V lost 4 bases, J lost 5 bases, and 8 bases stayed unmatched. This CDR3 is 15 amino acids long. CDR1 and CDR2 from the germline V gene are SGHTS and YDEGEE. Variable domain in full (rest from reference TRBV5-8 and TRBJ1-4): EAGVTQSPTHLIKTRGQQATLRCSPISGHTSVYWYQQALGLGLQFLLWYDEGEERNRGNFPPRFSGRQFPNYSSELNVNALELEDSALYLCASSGDRDGNEKLFFGSGTQLSVL.

This clone was counted a few times. This likely stems from a read error, as it lies one base from a far larger clone. The sample holds other DNA sequences that translate to the same CDR3. The chain links TRBV4-1 to TRBJ1-3, with D tentatively TRBD1 (6 bases). The germline gives CDR1 MGHRA, CDR2 YSYEKL. Trimming left V 0 bases short and J 4 bases short, with 10 bases between. CDR3 size: 15 residues. The chain's CDR3 is CASSQDEGGGNTIYF. The DNA of the CDR3 is TGCGCCAGCAGCCAAGATGAGGGGGGAGGAAACACCATATATTTT.

The genes are TRBV19 and TRBJ2-3; 9 nucleotides match TRBD2. Germline assignment: CDR1 LNHDA and CDR2 SQIVND (reference sequence). This CDR3 comprises 15 residues. V trimming: 4 bases; J trimming: 3 bases; junction bases outside the gene matches: 5. CDR3 in amino acids: CASSTSGRKTDTQYF. DNA of the CDR3: TGTGCCAGTAGTACCAGCGGGAGGAAAACAGATACGCAGTATTTT. The full variable domain, with the rest looked up from reference TRBV19 and TRBJ2-3, is DGGITQSPKYLFRKEGQNVTLSCEQNLNHDAMYWYRQDPGQGLRLIYYSQIVNDFQKGDIAEGYSVSREKKESFPLTVTSAQKNPTAFYLCASSTSGRKTDTQYFGPGTRLTVL.